These 5 T cell receptor beta chains were sequenced from one sample in a study of response to subunit inactivated influenza vaccine. TCRdb recomputed calls from the RT-PCR reads with MiXCR, one row per CDR3 protein. The table has approximately 520,000 distinct CDR3 sequences, approximately 15% seen once. The source material was CD4+ T cells sorted from PBMCs, sampled roughly 24 months after vaccination. The receptors here all came from a man aged 50-75 years who received an inactivated influenza vaccine.

This clonotype appeared a few times. The chain uses TRBV6-1 and TRBJ2-5; maybe TRBD2 (5 bases). The CDR3 totals 13 residues. The ends were cut back, 7 bases at V and 5 bases at J, with 14 bases in the middle. Germline CDR1 MNHNS, CDR2 SASEGT. In DNA form, the CDR3 reads TGTGCCAGCAAGGACTCAGTGGGGGAGACCCAGTACTTC. It specifies CASKDSVGETQYF.

The chain recombines TRBV7-9 with TRBJ2-1, with TRBD2 as a possible D gene (6 bases). The germline V and J ends were trimmed by 4 bases and 3 bases, with 13 bases remaining between them. The germline V gene has CDR1 SEHNR and CDR2 FQNEAQ (reference sequence). This CDR3 is built from 15 residues. The CDR3 DNA reads as TGTGCCAGCAGCTCAAAACTAGCAGTCTACAATGAGCAGTTCTTC. The encoded protein is CASSSKLAVYNEQFF.

This clonotype was observed a handful of times. J is TRBJ2-1 and V is TRBV5-6, with D possibly being TRBD1 (6 bases). Trimming took 2 bases from V and 3 from J, leaving 9 bases between them. This CDR3 comprises 14 residues. Per germline, CDR1 SGHDT and CDR2 YYEEEE. In DNA, the CDR3 is TGTGCCAGCAGCTTAGGACAGTACTACAATGAGCAGTTCTTC. Translated: CASSLGQYYNEQFF.

The chain links TRBV5-1 to TRBJ2-1, with TRBD2 matching 10 bases. Germline loops: CDR1 SGHRS, CDR2 YFSETQ. The CDR3 sequence is 16 residues long. V lost 4 bases, J lost 7 bases, and 11 bases stayed unmatched. DNA for the CDR3: TGCGCCAGCAGCCCCAACTACAGCGGGGGGGCGAATGAGCAGTTCTTC. Protein: CASSPNYSGGANEQFF.

The chain couples TRBV2 to TRBJ2-2; perhaps TRBD2 as D (5 bases). This CDR3 comprises 13 residues. Germline V gene sequence: CDR1 SNHLY, CDR2 FYNNEI. The ends were cut back, 4 bases at V and 7 bases at J, with 10 bases in the middle. The CDR3 DNA sequence: TGTGCCAGCAGTGTAGAGGGCTACGGGGAGCTGTTTTTT. It is translated as CASSVEGYGELFF.